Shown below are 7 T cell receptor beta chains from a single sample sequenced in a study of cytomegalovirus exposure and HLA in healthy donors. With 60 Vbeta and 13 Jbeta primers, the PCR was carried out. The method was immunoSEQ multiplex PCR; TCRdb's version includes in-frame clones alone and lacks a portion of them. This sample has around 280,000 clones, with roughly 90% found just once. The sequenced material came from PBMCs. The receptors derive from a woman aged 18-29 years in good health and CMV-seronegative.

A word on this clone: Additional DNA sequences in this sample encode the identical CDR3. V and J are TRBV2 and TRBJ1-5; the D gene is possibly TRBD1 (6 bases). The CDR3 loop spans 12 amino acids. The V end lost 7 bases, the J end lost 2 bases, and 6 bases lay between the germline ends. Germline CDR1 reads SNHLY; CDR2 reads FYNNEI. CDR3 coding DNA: TGTGCCAGCAACAGGGGCAATCAGCCCCAGCATTTT. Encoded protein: CASNRGNQPQHF.

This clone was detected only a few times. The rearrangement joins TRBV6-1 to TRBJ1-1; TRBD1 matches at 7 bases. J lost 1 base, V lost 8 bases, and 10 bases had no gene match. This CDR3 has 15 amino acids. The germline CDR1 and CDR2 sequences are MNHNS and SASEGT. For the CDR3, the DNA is TGTGCCAGCTGCCCGAGGACAGGCGAGAACACTGAAGCTTTCTTT. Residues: CASCPRTGENTEAFF.

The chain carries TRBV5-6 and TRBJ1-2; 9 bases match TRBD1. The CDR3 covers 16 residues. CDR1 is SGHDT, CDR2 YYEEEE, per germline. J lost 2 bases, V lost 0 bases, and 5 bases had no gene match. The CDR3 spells CASSLGQGVLNYGYTF. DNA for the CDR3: TGTGCCAGCAGCTTGGGACAGGGGGTCTTGAACTATGGCTACACCTTC.

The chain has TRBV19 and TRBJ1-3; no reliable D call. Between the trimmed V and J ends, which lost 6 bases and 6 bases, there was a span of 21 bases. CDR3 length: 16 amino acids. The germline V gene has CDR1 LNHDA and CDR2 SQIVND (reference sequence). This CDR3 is CASRPRGQKPENTIYF. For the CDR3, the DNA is TGTGCCAGTAGACCTCGGGGTCAGAAACCTGAAAACACCATATATTTT.

Here the CDR3 reads CASSRMARDRNSPLHF. The CDR3 DNA is TGCGCCAGCAGCCGAATGGCGCGGGACAGGAATTCACCCCTCCACTTT. V is TRBV4-1 and J is TRBJ1-6; TRBD1 aligns across 8 bases. V was pared by 4 bases and J by 7 bases, with 9 bases of the junction left unmatched. CDR3 length: 16 amino acids. CDR1 and CDR2 from the germline V gene are MGHRA and YSYEKL.

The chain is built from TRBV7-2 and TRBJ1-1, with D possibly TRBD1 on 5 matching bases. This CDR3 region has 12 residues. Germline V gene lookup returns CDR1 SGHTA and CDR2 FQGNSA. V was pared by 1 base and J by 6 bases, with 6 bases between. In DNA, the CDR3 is TGTGCCAGCAGCTTAGGGGGGGCTGAAGCTTTCTTT. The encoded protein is CASSLGGAEAFF.

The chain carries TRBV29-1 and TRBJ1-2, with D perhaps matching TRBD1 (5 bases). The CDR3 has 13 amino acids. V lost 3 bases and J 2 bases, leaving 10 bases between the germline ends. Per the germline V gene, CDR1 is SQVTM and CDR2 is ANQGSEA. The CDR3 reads CSVDQTANYGYTF. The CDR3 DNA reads TGCAGCGTTGATCAGACAGCGAACTATGGCTACACCTTC.